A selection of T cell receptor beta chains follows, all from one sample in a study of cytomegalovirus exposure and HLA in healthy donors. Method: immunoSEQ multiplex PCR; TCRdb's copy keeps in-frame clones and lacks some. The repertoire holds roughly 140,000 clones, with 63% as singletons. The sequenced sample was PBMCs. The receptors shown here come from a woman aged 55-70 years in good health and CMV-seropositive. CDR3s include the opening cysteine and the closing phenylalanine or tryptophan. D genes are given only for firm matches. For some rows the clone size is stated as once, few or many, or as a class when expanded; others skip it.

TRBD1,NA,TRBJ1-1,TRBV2,TGTGCCAGCAGGGAGACAGGGGGCACTGAAGCTTTCTTT,CASRETGGTEAFF
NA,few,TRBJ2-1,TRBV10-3,TGTGCCATCAGTGAGTCGAGCTCGAATGAGCAGTTCTTC,CAISESSSNEQFF
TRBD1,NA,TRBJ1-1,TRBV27,TGTGCCAGCAGGAACAGGGGTGCCACTGAAGCTTTCTTT,CASRNRGATEAFF
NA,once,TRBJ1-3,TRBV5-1,TGCGCCAGCAGCTTGGGACAGACCTTCTCTGGAAACACCATATATTTT,CASSLGQTFSGNTIYF
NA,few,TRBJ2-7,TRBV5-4,TGTGCCAGCAGCAAGGAGGCAGGCTACGAGCAGTACTTC,CASSKEAGYEQYF
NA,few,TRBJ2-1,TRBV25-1,TGTGCCAGCAGTGAGACAGGAGTGGGGAGCAGAGGCAATGAGCAGTTCTTC,CASSETGVGSRGNEQFF
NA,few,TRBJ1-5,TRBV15,TGTGCCACCAGCAGAGACCCCATTCAGCCCCAGCATTTT,CATSRDPIQPQHF
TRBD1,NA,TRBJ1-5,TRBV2,TGTGCCAGCAGTGCCGAACAGGGGATTCAGCCCCAGCATTTT,CASSAEQGIQPQHF
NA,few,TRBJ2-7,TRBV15,TGTGCCACCGGGCTCCAGGGCGCCTACGAGCAGTACTTC,CATGLQGAYEQYF
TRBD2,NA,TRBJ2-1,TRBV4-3,TGCGCCAGCAGCCTCGGGGGGAACACACCTGAGCAGTTCTTC,CASSLGGNTPEQFF
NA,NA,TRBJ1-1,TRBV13,TGTGCCAGCAGCCTCCGGGACATACGCCCTGAAGCTTTCTTT,CASSLRDIRPEAFF
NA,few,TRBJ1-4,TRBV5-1,TGCGCCAGCAGCTTTGGAGGTGGGACTAATGAAAAACTGTTTTTT,CASSFGGGTNEKLFF
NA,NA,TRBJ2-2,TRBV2,TGTGCCAGCAGCCTTGACAGGCTGAACACCGGGGAGCTGTTTTTT,CASSLDRLNTGELFF
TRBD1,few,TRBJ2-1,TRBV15,TGTGCCACCAGCATTGACAGGGGCAATGAGCAGTTCTTC,CATSIDRGNEQFF
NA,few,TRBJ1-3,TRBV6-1,TGTGCCAGCAGGAGCTCTGGAAACACCATATATTTT,CASRSSGNTIYF
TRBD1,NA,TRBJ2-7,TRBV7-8,TGTGCCAGCAGCACTCCGACAGGGGGTATCTACGAGCAGTACTTC,CASSTPTGGIYEQYF
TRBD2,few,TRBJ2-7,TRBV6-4,TGTGCCAGCAGTGACTCAGGAGGGGGACTAGCGGGAGTGAGCTCCTACGAGCAGTACTTC,CASSDSGGGLAGVSSYEQYF
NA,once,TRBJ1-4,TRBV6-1,TGTGCCAGCGTCAATCCAGCAACTAATGAAAAACTGTTTTTT,CASVNPATNEKLFF
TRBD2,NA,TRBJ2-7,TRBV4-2,TGTGCCAGCAGCCTAACTCCGGGACTAGCGGGAGTGATCGAGCAGTACTTC,CASSLTPGLAGVIEQYF
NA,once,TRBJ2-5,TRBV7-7,TGTGCTAGCAGCTTGGGCGGGATGGGAGAGACCCAGTACTTC,CASSLGGMGETQYF
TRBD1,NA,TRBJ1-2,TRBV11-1,TGTGCCAGCAGCTCCTACCCCGGGACAGGGGGCACCCTTAACTATGGCTACACCTTC,CASSSYPGTGGTLNYGYTF
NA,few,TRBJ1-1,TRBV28,TGTGCCAGCAGGCCGGGGGGGGCGTACACTGAAGCTTTCTTT,CASRPGGAYTEAFF
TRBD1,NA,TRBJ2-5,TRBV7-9,TGTGCCAGCAGGCGAGGACAGGGGCGGGAGACCCAGTACTTC,CASRRGQGRETQYF
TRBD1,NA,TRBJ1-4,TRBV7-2,TGTGCCAGCAGCCGGGACAGGGGGGAAAAACTGTTTTTT,CASSRDRGEKLFF
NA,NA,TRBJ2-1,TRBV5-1,TGCGCCAGCAGCCGGGAGCGGTGGCCCTCCTACAATGAGCAGTTCTTC,CASSRERWPSYNEQFF
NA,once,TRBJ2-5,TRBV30,TGTGCCTGGAGTGTACTGAGGGGGGAGACCCAGTACTTC,CAWSVLRGETQYF
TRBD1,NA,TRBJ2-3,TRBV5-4,TGTGCCAGCAGCAGCCGGGACAGGAACACAGATACGCAGTATTTT,CASSSRDRNTDTQYF
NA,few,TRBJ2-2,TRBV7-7,TGTGCCAGCAGCCTATCCTCGACGGGGAGTTCCACCGGGGAGCTGTTTTTT,CASSLSSTGSSTGELFF
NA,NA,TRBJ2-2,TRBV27,TGTGCCAGCAGTGCCGACTGGAACGGGGAGCTGTTTTTT,CASSADWNGELFF
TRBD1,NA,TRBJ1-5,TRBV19,TGTGCCAGTGCGGACAGGGGGCTTCAGCCCCAGCATTTT,CASADRGLQPQHF
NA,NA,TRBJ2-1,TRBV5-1,TGCGCCAGCAGCTTGAAGTCGTTGGGGGCGGGGGCTAATGAGCAGTTCTTC,CASSLKSLGAGANEQFF
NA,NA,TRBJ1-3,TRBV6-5,TGTGCCAGCAGTTACTCGATCGGCAGGGGTGGAAACACCATATATTTT,CASSYSIGRGGNTIYF
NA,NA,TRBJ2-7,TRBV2,TGTGCCAGCAGTTTCCAGTCCCACGAGCAGTACTTC,CASSFQSHEQYF
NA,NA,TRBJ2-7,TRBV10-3,TGTGCCATCAGCCTTTTGGACAGAGGCTCCTACGAGCAGTACTTC,CAISLLDRGSYEQYF
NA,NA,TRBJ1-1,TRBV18,TGTGCCAGCTCCCGGAGGGGGGGGGCTGAAGCTTTCTTT,CASSRRGGAEAFF
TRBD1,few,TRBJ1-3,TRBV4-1,TGCGCCAGCAGCCCCACGAGGGGACAGGGTGGAAACACCATATATTTT,CASSPTRGQGGNTIYF